This T cell receptor (beta chain) appears in the sequencing data of a study of blood T cell repertoires in COVID-19. Turning to the study itself: The origin of the acute and convalescent COVID-19 samples was the United States, Italy and Spain. Nucleic acid was either cDNA or gDNA, and it came from T cells, B-cell-depleted T cells, or PBMCs.

In the original processing: Amplifying reference gene primers gave estimates of nucleated cell counts. Here immunoSEQ multiplex PCR was the method, and the copy in TCRdb shows in-frame clones only, minus some. That table supplies the V and J calls and clone size; D and trimming were determined from the DNA. The table has about 95,000 clones, around 87% seen once. CDR3 length equals 17 residues. Looked up from germline, CDR1 is SNHLY and CDR2 is FYNNEI. Trimming at V came to 5 bases and at J to 2 bases, leaving 7 bases not matched to a gene. This receptor was identified in a human donor in a cohort sampled during active COVID-19. The sequenced sample consisted of peripheral blood. The V call is TRBV2, the J call TRBJ2-6; 9 positions agree with TRBD1. The CDR3 DNA follows: TGTGCCAGCAGTAGGACGGGACAGGGTACTGGGGCCAACGTCCTGACTTTC. Translation: CASSRTGQGTGANVLTF.